This T cell receptor beta chain derives from a study of T cells in Graves' hyperthyroidism and ophthalmopathy. This CDR3 spans 15 amino acids. V lost 4 bases, J lost 0 bases, and 10 bases lay in between. Amplified regions were TCR beta CDR3 sequences from RNA transcripts. In the first-round RT-PCR of the TCR CDR3, the HTBI primer set was used. TCRdb re-called the multiplex PCR reads with MiXCR, one entry per CDR3 protein. This table has almost 600,000 distinct CDR3 sequences, around 46% appearing once. Sequenced: peripheral blood or thyroid tissue (not recorded which). The TCR originated in a woman aged 18-29 years with Graves' hyperthyroidism. The chain uses TRBV12-3 or TRBV12-4 and TRBJ1-5; D call uncertain. The CDR3 region is CASSYQSVSNQPQHF. In DNA, the CDR3 is TGTGCCAGCAGTTATCAATCCGTTAGCAATCAGCCCCAGCATTTT.